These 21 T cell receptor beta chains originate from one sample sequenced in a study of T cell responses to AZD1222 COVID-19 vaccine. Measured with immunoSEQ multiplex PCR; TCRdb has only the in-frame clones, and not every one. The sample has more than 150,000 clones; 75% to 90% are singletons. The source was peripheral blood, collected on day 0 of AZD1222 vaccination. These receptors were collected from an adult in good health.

CDR3 DNA: TGCGCCAGCAGCCCAAATCTAGCGGCCGGGGAGCTGTTTTTT. Its translation: CASSPNLAAGELFF. The gene calls are TRBV4-1 and TRBJ2-2; 7 positions agree with TRBD2. The CDR3 loop spans 14 amino acids. Trimming at V came to 4 bases and at J to 6 bases, leaving 5 bases not matched to a gene. CDR1 is MGHRA, CDR2 YSYEKL, per germline.

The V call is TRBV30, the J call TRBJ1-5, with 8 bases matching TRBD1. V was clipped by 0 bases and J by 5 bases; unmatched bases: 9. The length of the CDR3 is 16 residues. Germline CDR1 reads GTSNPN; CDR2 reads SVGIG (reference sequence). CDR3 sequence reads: CAWSVAGGALDQPQHF. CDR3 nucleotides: TGTGCCTGGAGTGTCGCAGGGGGCGCCTTGGATCAGCCCCAGCATTTT.

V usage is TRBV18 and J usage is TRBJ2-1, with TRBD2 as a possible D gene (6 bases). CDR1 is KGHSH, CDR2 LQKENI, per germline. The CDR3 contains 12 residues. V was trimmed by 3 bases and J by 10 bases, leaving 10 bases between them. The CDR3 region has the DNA TGTGCCAGCTCACCGCTAGGGAGGGAGCAGTTCTTC. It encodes CASSPLGREQFF. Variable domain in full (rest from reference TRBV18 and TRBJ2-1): NAGVMQNPRHLVRRRGQEARLRCSPMKGHSHVYWYRQLPEEGLKFMVYLQKENIIDESGMPKERFSAEFPKEGPSILRIQQVVRGDSAAYFCASSPLGREQFFGPGTRLTVL.

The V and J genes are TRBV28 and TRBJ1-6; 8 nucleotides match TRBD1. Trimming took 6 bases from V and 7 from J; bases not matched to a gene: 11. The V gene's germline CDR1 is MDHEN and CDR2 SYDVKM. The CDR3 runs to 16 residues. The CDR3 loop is CASRDRGGIANSPLHF. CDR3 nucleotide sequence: TGTGCCAGCAGAGACAGGGGAGGGATAGCGAATTCACCCCTCCACTTT.

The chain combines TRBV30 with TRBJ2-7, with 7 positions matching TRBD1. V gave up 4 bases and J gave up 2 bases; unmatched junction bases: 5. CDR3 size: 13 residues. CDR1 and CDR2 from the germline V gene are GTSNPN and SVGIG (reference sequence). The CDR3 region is CAWIDREPYEQYF. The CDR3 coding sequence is TGTGCCTGGATCGACAGGGAGCCCTACGAGCAGTACTTC. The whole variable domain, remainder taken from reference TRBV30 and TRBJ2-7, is SQTIHQWPATLVQPVGSPLSLECTVEGTSNPNLYWYRQAAGRGLQLLFYSVGIGQISSEVPQNLSASRPQDRQFILSSKKLLLSDSGFYLCAWIDREPYEQYFGPGTRLTVT.

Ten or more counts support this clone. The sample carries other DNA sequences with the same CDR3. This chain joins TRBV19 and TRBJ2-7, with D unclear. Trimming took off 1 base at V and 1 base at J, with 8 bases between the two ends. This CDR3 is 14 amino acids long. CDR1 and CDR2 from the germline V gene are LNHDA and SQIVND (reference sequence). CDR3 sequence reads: CASSIGAGSYEQYF. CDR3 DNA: TGTGCCAGTAGTATAGGCGCTGGTTCCTACGAGCAGTACTTC.

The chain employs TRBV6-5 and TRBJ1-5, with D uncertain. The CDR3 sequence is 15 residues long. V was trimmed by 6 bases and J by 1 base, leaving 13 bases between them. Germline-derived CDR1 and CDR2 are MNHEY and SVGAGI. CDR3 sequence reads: CASSLDARSNQPQHF. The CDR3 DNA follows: TGTGCCAGCAGCCTGGATGCGCGGAGCAATCAGCCCCAGCATTTT.

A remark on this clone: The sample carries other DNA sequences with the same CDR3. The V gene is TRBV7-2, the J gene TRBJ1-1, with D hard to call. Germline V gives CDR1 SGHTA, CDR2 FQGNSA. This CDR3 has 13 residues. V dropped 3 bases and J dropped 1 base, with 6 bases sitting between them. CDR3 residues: CASSLGRNTEAFF. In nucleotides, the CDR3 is TGTGCCAGCAGCTTGGGTCGGAACACTGAAGCTTTCTTT.

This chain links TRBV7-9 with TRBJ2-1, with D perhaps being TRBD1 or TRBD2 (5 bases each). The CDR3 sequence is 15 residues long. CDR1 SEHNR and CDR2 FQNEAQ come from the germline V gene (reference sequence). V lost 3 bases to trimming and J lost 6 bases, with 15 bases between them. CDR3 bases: TGTGCCAGCAGCTTGAGGGGATCAAATTTCAATGAGCAGTTCTTC. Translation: CASSLRGSNFNEQFF. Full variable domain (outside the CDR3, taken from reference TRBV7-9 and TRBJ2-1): DTGVSQNPRHKITKRGQNVTFRCDPISEHNRLYWYRQTLGQGPEFLTYFQNEAQLEKSRLLSDRFSAERPKGSFSTLEIQRTEQGDSAMYLCASSLRGSNFNEQFFGPGTRLTVL.

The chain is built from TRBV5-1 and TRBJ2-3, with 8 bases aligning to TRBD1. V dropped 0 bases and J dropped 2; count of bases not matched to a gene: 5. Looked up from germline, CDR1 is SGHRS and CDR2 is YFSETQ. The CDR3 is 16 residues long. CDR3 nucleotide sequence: TGCGCCAGCAGCTTGGGGACAGGGAGAAACACAGATACGCAGTATTTT. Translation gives CASSLGTGRNTDTQYF.

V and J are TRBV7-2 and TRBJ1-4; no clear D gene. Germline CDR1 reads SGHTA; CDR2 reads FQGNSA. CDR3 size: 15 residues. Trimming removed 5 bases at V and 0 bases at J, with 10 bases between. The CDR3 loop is CASSVETSTNEKLFF. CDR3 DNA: TGTGCCAGCAGCGTAGAGACCTCAACTAATGAAAAACTGTTTTTT.

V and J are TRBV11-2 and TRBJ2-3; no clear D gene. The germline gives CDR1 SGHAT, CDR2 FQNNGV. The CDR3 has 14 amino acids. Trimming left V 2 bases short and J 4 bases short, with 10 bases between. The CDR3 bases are TGTGCCAGCAGCTTATTGTACTCGTCAGATACGCAGTATTTT. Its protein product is CASSLLYSSDTQYF.

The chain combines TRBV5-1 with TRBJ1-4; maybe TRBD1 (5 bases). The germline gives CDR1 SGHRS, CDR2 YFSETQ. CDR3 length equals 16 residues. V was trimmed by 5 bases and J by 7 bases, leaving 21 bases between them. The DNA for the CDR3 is TGCGCCAGCAGTGGGGCGCAGGGACGGTTGAGTGAAAAACTGTTTTTT. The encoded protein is CASSGAQGRLSEKLFF.

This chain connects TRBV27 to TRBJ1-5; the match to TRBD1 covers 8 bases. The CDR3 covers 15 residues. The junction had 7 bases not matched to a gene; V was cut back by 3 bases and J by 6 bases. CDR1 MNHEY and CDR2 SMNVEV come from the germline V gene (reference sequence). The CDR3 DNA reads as TGTGCCAGCAGTTTCTCAACAGGGGGAGCTCAGCCCCAGCATTTT. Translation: CASSFSTGGAQPQHF.

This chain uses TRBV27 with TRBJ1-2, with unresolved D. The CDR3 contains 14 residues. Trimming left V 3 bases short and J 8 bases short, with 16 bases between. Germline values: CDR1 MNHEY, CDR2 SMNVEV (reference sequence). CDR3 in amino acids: CASSFWGMEGGYTF. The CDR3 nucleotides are TGTGCCAGCAGTTTTTGGGGAATGGAGGGAGGCTACACCTTC.

CDR3 region: CAWSRVTDTQYF. CDR3 DNA: TGTGCCTGGAGTCGGGTCACAGATACGCAGTATTTT. V is TRBV30 and J is TRBJ2-3; D uncertain. Germline V gene data show CDR1 as GTSNPN and CDR2 as SVGIG (reference sequence). The CDR3 runs 12 residues. The germline V and J ends were trimmed by 2 bases and 2 bases, with 5 bases remaining between them.

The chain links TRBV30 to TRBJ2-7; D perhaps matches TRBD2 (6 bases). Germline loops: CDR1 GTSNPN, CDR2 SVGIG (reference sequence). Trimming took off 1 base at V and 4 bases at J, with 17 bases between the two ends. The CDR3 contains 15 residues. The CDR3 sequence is CAWSAKGRGSYEQYF. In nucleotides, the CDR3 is TGTGCCTGGAGTGCCAAGGGGCGGGGAAGTTACGAGCAGTACTTC. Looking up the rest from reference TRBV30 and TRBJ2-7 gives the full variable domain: SQTIHQWPATLVQPVGSPLSLECTVEGTSNPNLYWYRQAAGRGLQLLFYSVGIGQISSEVPQNLSASRPQDRQFILSSKKLLLSDSGFYLCAWSAKGRGSYEQYFGPGTRLTVT.

The CDR3 reads CASSLGGLGFYGYTF. The CDR3 nucleotides read TGTGCCAGCAGTTTGGGAGGGTTAGGATTTTATGGCTACACCTTC. J is TRBJ1-2 and V is TRBV27, with unresolved D. This CDR3 has 15 residues. V lost 3 bases to trimming and J lost 5 bases, with 16 bases between them. The germline gives CDR1 MNHEY, CDR2 SMNVEV (reference sequence).

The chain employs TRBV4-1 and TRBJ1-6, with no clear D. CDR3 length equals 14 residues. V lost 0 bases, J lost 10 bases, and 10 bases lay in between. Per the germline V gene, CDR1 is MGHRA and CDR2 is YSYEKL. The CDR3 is CASSQDLAASPLHF. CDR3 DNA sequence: TGCGCCAGCAGCCAAGATCTGGCAGCCTCACCCCTCCACTTT.

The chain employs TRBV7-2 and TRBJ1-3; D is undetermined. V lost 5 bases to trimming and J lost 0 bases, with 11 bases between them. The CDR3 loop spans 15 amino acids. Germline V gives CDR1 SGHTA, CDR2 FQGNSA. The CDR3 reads CASSPRRGSGNTIYF. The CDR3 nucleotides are TGTGCCAGCAGCCCGCGTCGGGGCTCTGGAAACACCATATATTTT. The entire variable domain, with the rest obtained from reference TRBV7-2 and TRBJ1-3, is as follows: GAGVSQSPSNKVTEKGKDVELRCDPISGHTALYWYRQSLGQGLEFLIYFQGNSAPDKSGLPSDRFSAERTGGSVSTLTIQRTQQEDSAVYLCASSPRRGSGNTIYFGEGSWLTVV.

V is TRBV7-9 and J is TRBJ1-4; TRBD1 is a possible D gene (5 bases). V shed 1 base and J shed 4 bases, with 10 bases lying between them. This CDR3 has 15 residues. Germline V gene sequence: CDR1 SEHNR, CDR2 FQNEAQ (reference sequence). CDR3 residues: CASSLEDRINEKLFF. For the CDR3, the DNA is TGTGCCAGCAGCTTAGAAGACAGAATTAATGAAAAACTGTTTTTT.